The sequence of this TCR beta chain was determined in a study of blood T cell repertoires in COVID-19. Study at large: The study drew acute and convalescent COVID-19 samples from the United States, Italy and Spain. T cells, B-cell-depleted T cells, or PBMCs provided the cDNA or gDNA that served as material.

Trimming cost V 5 bases and J 0 bases, with 12 bases left between them. CDR3 length: 14 residues. CDR1 is SGHDT and CDR2 is YYEEEE in the germline V gene. Authors' data handling: Amplifying reference gene primers gave estimates of nucleated cell counts. Repertoires were generated with immunoSEQ multiplex PCR, while TCRdb's copy carries only in-frame clones and drops some. The DNA was the basis for D and trimming; V, J and clone size are from that table. The profile covers some 170,000 clones, with 70% to 90% appearing a single time and approximately 10% taken by the ten largest. Sequenced material: peripheral blood. This TCR was sampled from a human donor in a cohort sampled during active COVID-19. The chain uses TRBV5-6 and TRBJ2-7, with a weak D call TRBD1 (5 bases). This CDR3 reads CASRDRQGSYEQYF. Written as DNA, the CDR3 is TGTGCCAGCAGAGACCGCCAGGGCTCCTACGAGCAGTACTTC.